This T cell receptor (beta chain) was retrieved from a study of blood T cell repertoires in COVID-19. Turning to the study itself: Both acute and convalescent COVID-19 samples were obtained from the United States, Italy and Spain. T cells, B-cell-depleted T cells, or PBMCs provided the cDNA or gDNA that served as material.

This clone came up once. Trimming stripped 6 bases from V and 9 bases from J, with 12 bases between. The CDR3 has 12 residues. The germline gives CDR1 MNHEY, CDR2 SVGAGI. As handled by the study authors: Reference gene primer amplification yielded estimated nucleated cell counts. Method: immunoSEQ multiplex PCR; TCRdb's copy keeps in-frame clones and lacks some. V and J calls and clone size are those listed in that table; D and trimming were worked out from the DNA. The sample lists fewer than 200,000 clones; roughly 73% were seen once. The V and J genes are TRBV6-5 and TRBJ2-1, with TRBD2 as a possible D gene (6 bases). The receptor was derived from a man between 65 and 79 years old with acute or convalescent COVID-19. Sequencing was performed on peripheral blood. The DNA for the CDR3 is TGTGCCAGCAGATCTAGCGACCGTGAGCAGTTCTTC. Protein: CASRSSDREQFF.